This TCR beta chain derives from a study of blood T cell repertoires in COVID-19. Study context: Some COVID-19 samples were acute and others convalescent; all came from the United States, Italy and Spain. Sources were T cells, B-cell-depleted T cells, or PBMCs; the material itself was cDNA or gDNA.

Original analysis: Amplified reference gene primers provided the basis for estimating nucleated cell counts. The method was immunoSEQ multiplex PCR; TCRdb's version includes in-frame clones alone and lacks a portion of them. V and J calls and clone size are as listed in that table; D and trimming were resolved from the DNA. The data show 270,000 or so clones, with about four fifths seen just once and under 3.5% held by the top ten. This clone was recorded a few times. The sequencing sample was made of peripheral blood. The receptor was derived from a woman between 18 and 30 years old with acute or convalescent COVID-19.

The CDR3 nucleotides are TGTGCCAGCAGCGCCCCGGCCGGGACACACCAGTTCTTC. As protein: CASSAPAGTHQFF. J is TRBJ2-1 and V is TRBV7-2; a weak D match, TRBD1 (6 bases). The germline V and J ends were trimmed by 5 bases and 13 bases, with 18 bases remaining between them. Germline CDR1 SGHTA, CDR2 FQGNSA. CDR3 length: 13 residues.